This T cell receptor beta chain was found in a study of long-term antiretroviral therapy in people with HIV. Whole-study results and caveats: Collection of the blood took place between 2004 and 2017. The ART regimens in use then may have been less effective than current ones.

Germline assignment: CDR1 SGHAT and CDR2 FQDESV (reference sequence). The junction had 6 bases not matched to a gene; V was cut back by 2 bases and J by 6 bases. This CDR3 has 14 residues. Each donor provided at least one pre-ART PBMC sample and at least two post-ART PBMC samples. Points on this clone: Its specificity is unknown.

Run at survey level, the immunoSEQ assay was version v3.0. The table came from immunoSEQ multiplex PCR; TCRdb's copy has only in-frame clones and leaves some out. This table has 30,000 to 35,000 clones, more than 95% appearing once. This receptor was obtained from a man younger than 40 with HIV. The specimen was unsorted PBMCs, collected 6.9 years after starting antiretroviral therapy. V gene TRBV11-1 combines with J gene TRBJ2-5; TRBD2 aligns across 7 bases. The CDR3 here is CASSLRASGQTQYF. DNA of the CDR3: TGTGCCAGCAGCTTAAGGGCTAGCGGCCAGACCCAGTACTTC.